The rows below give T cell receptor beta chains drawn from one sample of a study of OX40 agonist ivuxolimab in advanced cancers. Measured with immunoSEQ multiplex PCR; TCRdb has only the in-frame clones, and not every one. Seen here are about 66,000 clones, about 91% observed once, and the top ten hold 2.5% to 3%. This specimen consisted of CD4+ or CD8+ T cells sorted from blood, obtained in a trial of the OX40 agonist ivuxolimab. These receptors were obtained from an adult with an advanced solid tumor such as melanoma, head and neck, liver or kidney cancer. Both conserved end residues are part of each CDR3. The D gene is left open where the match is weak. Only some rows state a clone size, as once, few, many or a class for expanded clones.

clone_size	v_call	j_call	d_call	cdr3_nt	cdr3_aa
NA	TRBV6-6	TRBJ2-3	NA	TGTGCCAGCAGTCCCGGGACAAAGGGAGATACGCAGTATTTT	CASSPGTKGDTQYF
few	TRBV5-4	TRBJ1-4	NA	TGTGCCAGCAGCTCCCGACTTGCAACTAATGAAAAACTGTTTTTT	CASSSRLATNEKLFF
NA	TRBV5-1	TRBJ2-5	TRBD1	TGCGCCAGCAGCTGGACAGGGGGCCGGTTGGAGACCCAGTACTTC	CASSWTGGRLETQYF
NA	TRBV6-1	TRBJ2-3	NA	TGTGCCAGCAGTGAAAATCCGGCAGATACGCAGTATTTT	CASSENPADTQYF
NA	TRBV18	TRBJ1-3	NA	TGTGCCAGCTCACCGCCCTCGGTTGGAAACACCATATATTTT	CASSPPSVGNTIYF
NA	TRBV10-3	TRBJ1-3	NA	TGTGCCATCAGTGAACAACAGGGAAACACCATATATTTT	CAISEQQGNTIYF
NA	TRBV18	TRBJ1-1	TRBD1	TGTGCCAGCTCACTCGGGACAGGGAGGGTGAACACTGAAGCTTTCTTT	CASSLGTGRVNTEAFF
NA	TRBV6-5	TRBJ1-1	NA	TGTGCCAGCATGGAGGTCTTGGGCACTGAAGCTTTCTTT	CASMEVLGTEAFF
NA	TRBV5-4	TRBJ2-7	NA	TGTGCCAGCAGCTTGGATCCCGAGGGGCGTGAGCAGTACTTC	CASSLDPEGREQYF
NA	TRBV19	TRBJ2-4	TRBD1	TGTGCCAGTAGGGGCGGACAGGACACCAAAAACATTCAGTACTTC	CASRGGQDTKNIQYF
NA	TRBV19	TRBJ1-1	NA	TGTGCCAGTAACGGAGAACCGGGACGGATGAACACTGAAGCTTTCTTT	CASNGEPGRMNTEAFF
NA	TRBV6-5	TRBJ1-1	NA	TGTGCCAGCAGTTCAGTTGGGACTGAAGCTTTCTTT	CASSSVGTEAFF
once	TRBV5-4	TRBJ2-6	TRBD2	TGTGCCAGCAGCTCGGGGGGAGTTGCGTCGGGGGCCAACGTCCTGACTTTC	CASSSGGVASGANVLTF
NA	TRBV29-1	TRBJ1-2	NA	TGCAGCGTTGAATTCAACGGAGATGGCTACACCTTC	CSVEFNGDGYTF
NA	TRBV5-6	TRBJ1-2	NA	TGTGCCAGCAGCTCCCTTTATGGCCACACCTTC	CASSSLYGHTF
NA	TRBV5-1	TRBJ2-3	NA	TGCGCCAGCAGCTCCACTAGTGGCTTGGATACGCAGTATTTT	CASSSTSGLDTQYF
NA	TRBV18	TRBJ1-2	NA	TGTGCCAGCTCACCAAGGTCAGGGGCCGCCCGTGGCTACACCTTC	CASSPRSGAARGYTF
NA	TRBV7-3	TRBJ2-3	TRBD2	TGTGCCAGCAGCAATAGCGGGTTCAGCACAGATACGCAGTATTTT	CASSNSGFSTDTQYF
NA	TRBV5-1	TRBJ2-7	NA	TGCGCCAGCACGCGAGACGGAGGAACTATTAACTACGAGCAGTACTTC	CASTRDGGTINYEQYF
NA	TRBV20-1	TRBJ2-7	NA	TGCAGTGCTCTGGGAGTCCAGCAGTACTTC	CSALGVQQYF
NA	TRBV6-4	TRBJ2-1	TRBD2	TGTGCCAGCAGTGACTCGACGGGAGGAGGCTACAATGAGCAGTTCTTC	CASSDSTGGGYNEQFF
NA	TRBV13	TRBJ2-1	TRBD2	TGTGCCAGCAGCGGCGGACTAGCGGGAGGATCGAAGTTCAATGAGCAGTTCTTC	CASSGGLAGGSKFNEQFF
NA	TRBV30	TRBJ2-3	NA	TGTGCCTGGATACGCGGTAGAGGCGCAGATACGCAGTATTTT	CAWIRGRGADTQYF
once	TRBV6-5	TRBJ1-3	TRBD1	TGTGCCAGCAGTCGGGACAGGGCTGGAAACACCATATATTTT	CASSRDRAGNTIYF
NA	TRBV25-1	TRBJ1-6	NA	TGTGCCAGCAGGGACGCTAGGAATCTATCCCTCCACTTT	CASRDARNLSLHF
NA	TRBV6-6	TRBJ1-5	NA	TGTGCCAGCAGTTACGGCCAGAGCAATCAGCCCCAGCATTTT	CASSYGQSNQPQHF
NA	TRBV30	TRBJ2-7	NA	TGTGCCTGGAGTGAGAGGTGGGACTACGAGCAGTACTTC	CAWSERWDYEQYF
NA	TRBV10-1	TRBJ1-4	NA	TGCGCCAGCAGTGAAGGGGGTACTAATGAAAAACTGTTTTTT	CASSEGGTNEKLFF
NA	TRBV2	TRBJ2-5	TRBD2	TGTGCCAGTAGACCAAGGACTAGCCAAGAGACCCAGTACTTC	CASRPRTSQETQYF
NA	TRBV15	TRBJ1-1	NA	TGTGCCACCAGCAGGCGGGACGGCCGTGAAGCTTTCTTT	CATSRRDGREAFF
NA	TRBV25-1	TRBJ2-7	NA	TGTGCCAGCAGTGAACTTTTCTACGAGCAGTACTTC	CASSELFYEQYF
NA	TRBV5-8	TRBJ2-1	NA	TGTGCCAGCAGACGACTAGTTCTCTCCTACAATGAGCAGTTCTTC	CASRRLVLSYNEQFF
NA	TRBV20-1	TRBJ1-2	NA	TGCAGCGTCAAAATGAACTATGGCTACACCTTC	CSVKMNYGYTF
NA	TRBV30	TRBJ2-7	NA	TGTGCCTGGAGTGAAGGACACGGGCAGTACTTC	CAWSEGHGQYF
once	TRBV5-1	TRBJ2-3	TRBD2	TGCGCCAGCAGCTCGGGACTAGCGGTTAGCACAGATACGCAGTATTTT	CASSSGLAVSTDTQYF
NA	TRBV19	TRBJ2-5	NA	TGTGCCAGTGAGGGCGGGCAAGAGACCCAGTACTTC	CASEGGQETQYF
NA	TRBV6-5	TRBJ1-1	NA	TGTGCCAGCACAGGGGTTGCCACTGAAGCTTTCTTT	CASTGVATEAFF
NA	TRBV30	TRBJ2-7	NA	TGTGCCTGGAGTGTTGGACTCTCCTACGAGCAGTACTTC	CAWSVGLSYEQYF
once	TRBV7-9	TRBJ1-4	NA	TGTGCCAGCAGCTCACAGGGTGGTAATGAAAAACTGTTTTTT	CASSSQGGNEKLFF
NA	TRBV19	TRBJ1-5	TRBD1	TGTGCCAGTAGCCAGGGGACAGGGGGACCGCCCCAGCATTTT	CASSQGTGGPPQHF
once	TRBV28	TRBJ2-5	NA	TGTGCCAGCAGTGGACCGGAGACCCAGTACTTC	CASSGPETQYF
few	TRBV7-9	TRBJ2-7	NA	TGTGCCAGCAGCTCGAGAGCGGAGCAGTACTTC	CASSSRAEQYF
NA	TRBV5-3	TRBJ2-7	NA	TGTGCCAGAAGCGTACGGAGAGCCTACGAGCAGTACTTC	CARSVRRAYEQYF
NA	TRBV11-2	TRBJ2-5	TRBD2	TGTGCCAGCAGCTCCCACAGTCTTACGGGAGGGGTGACCCAGTACTTC	CASSSHSLTGGVTQYF
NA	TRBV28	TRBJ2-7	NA	TGTGCCAGCAGTCGGGATCTCCAATTCTACGAGCAGTACTTC	CASSRDLQFYEQYF
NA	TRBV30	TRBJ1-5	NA	TGTGCCTGGAGTCGGACCAGCAATCAGCCCCAGCATTTT	CAWSRTSNQPQHF
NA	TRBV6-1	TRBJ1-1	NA	TGTGCCAGCAGAGTGGTAGTAGGTAAAGAAGCTTTCTTT	CASRVVVGKEAFF
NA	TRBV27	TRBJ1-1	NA	TGTGCCAGCAGGGGGGGTACTGAAGCTTTCTTT	CASRGGTEAFF
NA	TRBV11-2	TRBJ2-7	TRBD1	TGTGCCAGCAGCTTAGACACCGGGACAGTCTTCTCCTACGAGCAGTACTTC	CASSLDTGTVFSYEQYF
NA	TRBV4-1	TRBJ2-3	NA	TGCGCCAGCAGCCAACACGGTACTAGCACAGATACGCAGTATTTT	CASSQHGTSTDTQYF
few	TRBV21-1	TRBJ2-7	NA	TGTGCCAGCACCCCCGGGGGGGGGCTTTGCTCCTACGAGCAGTACTTC	CASTPGGGLCSYEQYF